This T cell receptor (beta chain) originates from a study of shared clonotypes between healthy human individuals. About the study: Donor ages ranged 18 to 49 years: a couple of women, a few men.

At a deep level, the assay was run. Profiled with immunoSEQ multiplex PCR; TCRdb holds only in-frame clones, not every one. The sample includes 2 million or so clones, about 94% of them seen just once. Germline V CDR1 and CDR2: PRHDT, FYEKMQ (reference sequence). The CDR3 sequence is 16 residues long. V was cut by 5 bases and J by 10 bases, with 26 bases left in between. About this clone: The antigen remains unidentified.

General observations from the study: Inspection by rarefaction showed sorted-subset sequencing to be incomplete despite large depth. In a few donors, around 5% of naive CD4 clonotypes appeared in common.

CD45RO-negative, CCR7-selected cells formed the naive CD8 fraction, which excluded terminally differentiated effector memory CD45RA+ cells. This sequence was found in a young man in good health. The material sequenced was naive CD8+ T cells sorted from blood. The rearrangement links TRBV13 to TRBJ1-1; maybe TRBD1 (5 bases). The CDR3 protein is CASSLRISEGLGVAFF. The CDR3 bases are TGTGCCAGCAGCCTTAGGATATCTGAGGGGCTGGGGGTAGCTTTCTTT.